This entry lists 20 T cell receptor beta chains sequenced from one sample in a study of regulatory T cells in long-lasting Graves disease. Documented time point: newly diagnosed GD, antithyroid drugs for less than 3 months. With RNA extracted from PBMCs as input, the TCR library was made. iRepertoire HTBI primers and Arm-PCR of CDR3 regions built TCR beta libraries. TCRdb reanalysed the multiplex PCR reads using MiXCR and keeps one entry per CDR3 protein. Among roughly 380,000 distinct CDR3 sequences listed, about a sixth were seen once. The same data also contributed to another study, on T cells in Graves' hyperthyroidism and ophthalmopathy.

The source material was peripheral blood mononuclear cells (PBMCs), sampled at new diagnosis, from a patient treated with antithyroid drugs. Every receptor here comes from a man aged 40-49 years with Graves disease.

This clonotype occurred many times. The chain joins TRBV5-1 to TRBJ2-2; the D is unclear. CDR3 length: 14 amino acids. CDR1 is SGHRS and CDR2 is YFSETQ in the germline V gene. The V end was cut by 3 bases, the J end by 4 bases, with 10 bases between. The CDR3 DNA reads TGCGCCAGCAGCTCTATACAAGGCACCGGGGAGCTGTTTTTT. Protein product: CASSSIQGTGELFF.

V usage is TRBV6-5 and J usage is TRBJ2-5; 12 bases fit TRBD2. CDR1 is MNHEY and CDR2 is SVGAGI in the germline V gene. With V trimmed by 2 bases and J by 6 bases, 16 bases remained unmatched. The CDR3 extends over 19 amino acids. CDR3 nucleotides: TGTGCCAGCAGTTACGGTCCTAGCGGGGGGGCCCGGGTATTCAAGACCCAGTACTTC. It codes for CASSYGPSGGARVFKTQYF.

This clonotype came up many times. The rearrangement links TRBV7-2 to TRBJ2-7; D remains unclear. The V end was cut by 3 bases, the J end by 3 bases, with 9 bases between. The germline CDR1 and CDR2 sequences are SGHTA and FQGNSA. There are 13 residues in the CDR3. CDR3 in amino acids: CASSFTRSYEQYF. The CDR3 nucleotides read TGTGCCAGCAGCTTTACCAGAAGCTACGAGCAGTACTTC. The variable domain in full, with the rest retrieved from reference TRBV7-2 and TRBJ2-7, is GAGVSQSPSNKVTEKGKDVELRCDPISGHTALYWYRQSLGQGLEFLIYFQGNSAPDKSGLPSDRFSAERTGGSVSTLTIQRTQQEDSAVYLCASSFTRSYEQYFGPGTRLTVT.

A few counts support this clonotype. The gene calls are TRBV29-1 and TRBJ1-5; tentative D call: TRBD1 (5 bases). The CDR3 consists of 12 residues. Germline assignment: CDR1 SQVTM and CDR2 ANQGSEA. The V and J ends lost 7 bases and 7 bases respectively, with 14 bases between them. CDR3 residues: CSAGAGGQPQHF. In nucleotides, the CDR3 is TGCAGCGCCGGGGCAGGTGGACAGCCCCAGCATTTT.

A remark on this clonotype: A much larger clone differs from this one at a single base, so this may be a read error. V usage is TRBV6-2 or TRBV6-3 and J usage is TRBJ2-7, with D maybe TRBD2 (5 bases). Trimming left V 1 base short and J 5 bases short, with 15 bases between. The V gene's germline CDR1 is MNHEY and CDR2 SVGEGT. This CDR3 is 15 amino acids long. The DNA for the CDR3 is TGTGCCAGCAGTTACTTCCAGGAGGCGACGGACGAGCAGTACTTC. Translating it yields CASSYFQEATDEQYF.

This clonotype appeared many times. The CDR3 coding sequence is TGTGCCAGCTCACCAACCGGGACAGGGATCACCGGGGAGCTGTTTTTT. It translates to CASSPTGTGITGELFF. V and J are TRBV18 and TRBJ2-2; 9 nucleotides line up with TRBD1. CDR3 length: 16 residues. V gave up 2 bases and J gave up 4 bases; unmatched junction bases: 5. Germline assignment: CDR1 KGHSH and CDR2 LQKENI.

About this clonotype itself: A much larger clone differs from this one at a single base, so this may be a read error. V gene TRBV11-2 combines with J gene TRBJ2-4; D may be TRBD1 (6 bases). The J call may be wrong; the DNA end is better matched by TRBJ2-5. Germline values: CDR1 SGHAT, CDR2 FQNNGV. The CDR3 is 15 amino acids. As DNA, the CDR3 is TGTGCCGGCAGCTTGGACAGACCTGTCCATGGGACCCAGTACTTC. Its protein is CAGSLDRPVHGTQYF.

The rearrangement uses TRBV6-2 or TRBV6-3 and TRBJ1-1; D may be TRBD1 (5 bases). Trimming removed 6 bases at V and 0 bases at J, with 14 bases between. Germline CDR1 reads MNHEY; CDR2 reads SVGEGT. CDR3 length: 15 residues. This CDR3 reads CASRPRQRMNTEAFF. Here the CDR3 DNA reads TGTGCCAGCAGGCCCCGACAGAGGATGAACACTGAAGCTTTCTTT.

V gene TRBV7-9 combines with J gene TRBJ1-2; 7 bases line up with TRBD1. CDR1 and CDR2 from the germline V gene are SEHNR and FQNEAQ (reference sequence). The CDR3 contains 14 residues. V shed 5 bases and J 5 bases; nucleotides not matched to a gene: 8. The CDR3 DNA follows: TGTGCCAGCAGCACCCGGGACAGCTCTTATGGCTACACCTTC. Translating gives CASSTRDSSYGYTF.

This clonotype has a count of ten or more. This chain links TRBV28 with TRBJ1-1, with a weak D call TRBD1 (5 bases). Trimming removed 1 base from V and 11 bases from J, with 14 bases in between. Germline CDR1 reads MDHEN; CDR2 reads SYDVKM. The CDR3 is 13 residues long. CDR3 protein: CASSLSRGGTAFF. Written as DNA, the CDR3 is TGTGCCAGCAGTTTATCCCGCGGGGGGACGGCTTTCTTT.

In this sample, this clonotype turned up many times. J is TRBJ2-1 and V is TRBV29-1; D is perhaps TRBD2 (7 bases). Germline CDR1 reads SQVTM; CDR2 reads ANQGSEA. V lost 2 bases and J 0 bases, leaving 23 bases between the germline ends. The CDR3 loop spans 19 amino acids. This CDR3 is CSVENEAGASSSSYNEQFF. CDR3 bases: TGCAGCGTTGAAAATGAGGCGGGGGCCTCATCGAGCTCCTACAATGAGCAGTTCTTC.

This clonotype was seen a handful of times. The rearrangement links TRBV6-1 to TRBJ2-4; maybe TRBD1 (5 bases). With 7 bases removed from V and 0 bases from J, the gap between germline ends came to 10 bases. The germline gives CDR1 MNHNS, CDR2 SASEGT. CDR3 size: 14 residues. The DNA of the CDR3 is TGTGCCAGCACTCAGACAGCAGCCAAAAACATTCAGTACTTC. Translating gives CASTQTAAKNIQYF.

The rearrangement joins TRBV2 to TRBJ2-7; 7 bases align to TRBD1. This CDR3 contains 13 residues. Looked up from germline, CDR1 is SNHLY and CDR2 is FYNNEI. With 8 bases clipped from V and 1 base from J, the junction kept 5 bases outside the gene matches. The CDR3, as DNA: TGTGCCAGCGCTACAGGGGAATCCTACGAGCAGTACTTC. This translates into CASATGESYEQYF. Together with reference TRBV2 and TRBJ2-7, the CDR3 gives the full variable domain: EPEVTQTPSHQVTQMGQEVILRCVPISNHLYFYWYRQILGQKVEFLVSFYNNEISEKSEIFDDQFSVERPDGSNFTLKIRSTKLEDSAMYFCASATGESYEQYFGPGTRLTVT.

This clonotype is a singleton in its sample. With a much larger clone just one base away, this may be a read error. The chain has TRBV5-1 and TRBJ2-7; D gene unclear. This CDR3 is 15 amino acids long. CDR1 SGHRS and CDR2 YFSETQ come from the germline V gene. CDR3 amino acids: CASSLGHASSYEQHF. CDR3 in DNA: TGCGCCAGCAGCTTGGGACACGCGAGCTCCTACGAGCAGCACTTC. Combining the CDR3 with reference TRBV5-1 and TRBJ2-7 gives the whole variable domain KAGVTQTPRYLIKTRGQQVTLSCSPISGHRSVSWYQQTPGQGLQFLFEYFSETQRNKGNFPGRFSGRQFSNSRSEMNVSTLELGDSALYLCASSLGHASSYEQHFGPGTRLTVT.

The sample holds many counts of this clonotype. This chain joins TRBV28 and TRBJ2-2, with TRBD2 as a possible D gene (7 bases). Germline CDR1 reads MDHEN; CDR2 reads SYDVKM. This CDR3 spans 14 amino acids. V shed 5 bases and J shed 3 bases, with 10 bases lying between them. In DNA, the CDR3 is TGTGCCAGCAGTCGCGGGGGCCACACCGGGGAGCTGTTTTTT. This gives the protein CASSRGGHTGELFF.

Many counts were recorded for this clonotype. The CDR3, as DNA: TGTGCCAGCAGCCAAGTTATGCAAGGGACAGGGCGACACGAGCAGTACTTC. Translation gives CASSQVMQGTGRHEQYF. The V and J genes are TRBV14 and TRBJ2-7, with 9 bases identical to TRBD1. J was trimmed by 5 bases and V by 1 base; bases with no gene match: 12. CDR1 SGHDN and CDR2 FVKESK come from the germline V gene. This CDR3 is 17 amino acids long. The full variable domain, completed using reference TRBV14 and TRBJ2-7, is EAGVTQFPSHSVIEKGQTVTLRCDPISGHDNLYWYRRVMGKEIKFLLHFVKESKQDESGMPNNRFLAERTGGTYSTLKVQPAELEDSGVYFCASSQVMQGTGRHEQYFGPGTRLTVT.

The chain recombines TRBV2 with TRBJ1-5; TRBD1 matches at 8 bases. Unmatched junction bases numbered 5, after V lost 6 bases and J lost 1 base. This CDR3 is built from 15 residues. Germline V gene lookup returns CDR1 SNHLY and CDR2 FYNNEI. The CDR3: CASREQGVSNQPQHF. In DNA form, the CDR3 reads TGTGCCAGCAGGGAACAGGGGGTAAGCAATCAGCCCCAGCATTTT.

The V gene is TRBV5-1, the J gene TRBJ1-2; TRBD1 matches 9 bases. The V gene's germline CDR1 is SGHRS and CDR2 YFSETQ. The CDR3 covers 15 residues. After removal of 4 bases from V and 2 bases from J, the junction contained 6 bases not matched to a gene. The CDR3 sequence: CASSQDRGLNYGYTF. The CDR3 bases are TGCGCCAGCAGCCAGGACAGGGGACTGAACTATGGCTACACCTTC.

This clonotype was observed many times. This chain links TRBV6-1 with TRBJ1-1; D unclear. The CDR3 is made up of 14 amino acids. V lost 7 bases to trimming and J lost 2 bases, with 14 bases between them. Germline CDR1 and CDR2: MNHNS and SASEGT. The DNA for the CDR3 is TGTGCCAGCATCGCTTCCCCACGTAACACTGAAGCTTTCTTT. Amino acids: CASIASPRNTEAFF.

This clonotype was observed at least ten times. The chain combines TRBV27 with TRBJ2-5; D is unresolved. Per germline, CDR1 MNHEY and CDR2 SMNVEV (reference sequence). The CDR3 is 13 residues long. The germline V and J ends were trimmed by 3 bases and 5 bases, with 10 bases remaining between them. The DNA of the CDR3 is TGTGCCAGCAGTTTGATCTTTCGGGAGACCCAGTACTTC. Encoded protein: CASSLIFRETQYF.